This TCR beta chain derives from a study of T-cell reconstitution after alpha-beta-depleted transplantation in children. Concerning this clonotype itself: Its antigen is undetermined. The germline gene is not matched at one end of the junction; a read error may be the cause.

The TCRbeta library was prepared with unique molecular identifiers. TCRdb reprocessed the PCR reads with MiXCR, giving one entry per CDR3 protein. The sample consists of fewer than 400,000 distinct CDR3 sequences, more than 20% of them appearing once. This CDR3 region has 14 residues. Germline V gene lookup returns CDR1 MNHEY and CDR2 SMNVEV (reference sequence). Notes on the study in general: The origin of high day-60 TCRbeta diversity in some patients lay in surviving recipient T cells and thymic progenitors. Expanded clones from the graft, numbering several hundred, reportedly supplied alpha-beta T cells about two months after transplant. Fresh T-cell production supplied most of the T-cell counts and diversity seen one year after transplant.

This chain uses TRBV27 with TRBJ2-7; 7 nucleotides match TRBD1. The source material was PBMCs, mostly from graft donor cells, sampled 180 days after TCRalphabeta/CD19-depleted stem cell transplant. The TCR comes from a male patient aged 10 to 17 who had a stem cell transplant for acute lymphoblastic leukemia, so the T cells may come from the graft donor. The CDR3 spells CARSLSGQEHEQYF. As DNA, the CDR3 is TGTGCCAGAAGTTTAAGTGGACAGGAACACGAGCAGTACTTC.